This T cell receptor (beta chain) was identified in a study of long-term antiretroviral therapy in people with HIV. Run at survey level, the immunoSEQ assay was version v3.0. TCRdb keeps only in-frame clones here, not all; method: immunoSEQ multiplex PCR. Here the sample spans roughly 30,000 clones, more than 75% being singletons. Per donor, at least one pre-ART and at least two post-ART PBMC samples were obtained. V was clipped by 7 bases and J by 1 base, with 10 bases between them. The CDR3 runs 13 residues. In germline, CDR1 is SNHLY, CDR2 FYNNEI. Material: unsorted PBMCs, obtained approximately 4.8 years after starting antiretroviral therapy. The TCR originated in a man in his forties with HIV. This rearrangement joins TRBV2 to TRBJ2-5, with D unclear. CDR3 protein: CASNLETQETQYF. CDR3 DNA: TGTGCCAGCAACTTGGAGACCCAAGAGACCCAGTACTTC.